This passage covers 9 T cell receptor beta chains from one sample sequenced in a study of cytomegalovirus exposure and HLA in healthy donors. 13 Jbeta primers and 60 Vbeta primers were used for the PCR. Profiling relied on immunoSEQ multiplex PCR, and the TCRdb table lists in-frame clones only, not all of them. The sample consists of approximately 110,000 clones, around 78% of them appearing once. Sequenced: PBMCs. The source is a male donor in good health and CMV-seronegative.

This rearrangement joins TRBV10-2 to TRBJ2-7; TRBD2 matches at 7 bases. CDR3 length: 15 amino acids. J was trimmed by 2 bases and V by 2 bases; bases with no gene match: 6. The germline V gene encodes CDR1 WSHSY and CDR2 SAAADI. The CDR3 spells CASSEDWGGTYEQYF. For the CDR3, the DNA is TGCGCCAGCAGTGAGGATTGGGGGGGGACCTACGAGCAGTACTTC.

V and J are TRBV7-8 and TRBJ2-7; 12 bases align to TRBD2. The CDR3 contains 15 residues. With V trimmed by 5 bases and J by 6 bases, 8 bases remained unmatched. In germline, CDR1 is SGHVS, CDR2 FQNEAQ. The CDR3 DNA reads as TGTGCCAGCAGCCCGACTAGCGGGAGTCTCCGCGAGCAGTACTTC. Encoded protein: CASSPTSGSLREQYF.

This chain joins TRBV5-1 and TRBJ2-3; TRBD1 agrees at 8 bases. The V gene's germline CDR1 is SGHRS and CDR2 YFSETQ. Trimming at V came to 1 base and at J to 0 bases, leaving 4 bases not matched to a gene. This CDR3 has 16 residues. The CDR3 protein is CASSLLDRASTDTQYF. CDR3 nucleotides: TGCGCCAGCAGCTTGTTGGACAGGGCTAGCACAGATACGCAGTATTTT.

The chain links TRBV9 to TRBJ2-7, with 10 bases that match TRBD2. The CDR3 runs 19 residues. V was pared by 4 bases and J by 3 bases, with 19 bases of the junction left unmatched. Germline-derived CDR1 and CDR2 are SGDLS and YYNGEE. The CDR3 bases are TGTGCCAGCAGCCCTAGAGAGGGGACTAGCGATAGGGGGGTCTACGAGCAGTACTTC. Residues: CASSPREGTSDRGVYEQYF.

This sequence joins TRBV7-8 and TRBJ1-1, with D possibly being TRBD1 (5 bases). CDR1 SGHVS and CDR2 FQNEAQ come from the germline V gene. V was cut by 3 bases and J by 2 bases, with 13 bases left in between. The CDR3 is 15 amino acids. The CDR3 loop is CASSFQAGSNTEAFF. As DNA, the CDR3 is TGTGCCAGCAGCTTTCAAGCAGGGTCTAACACTGAAGCTTTCTTT.

The chain's CDR3 is CASSPGTGGEPQHF. CDR3 nucleotide sequence: TGTGCCAGCAGTCCGGGGACAGGGGGTGAGCCCCAGCATTTT. V gene TRBV27 combines with J gene TRBJ1-5, with 11 bases matching TRBD1. This CDR3 comprises 14 residues. In germline, CDR1 is MNHEY, CDR2 SMNVEV (reference sequence). V shed 5 bases, J shed 8 bases, and the junction held 5 bases outside the gene matches.

This clone has just a few counts. The rearrangement uses TRBV6-1 and TRBJ1-2, with 7 bases that match TRBD1. This CDR3 is built from 17 residues. V was clipped by 4 bases and J by 11 bases; unmatched bases: 22. The V gene's germline CDR1 is MNHNS and CDR2 SASEGT. CDR3 DNA: TGTGCCAGCAGTGGAAGGGACAGCCGGCGGATCCGAGAGTGGTACACCTTC. This encodes CASSGRDSRRIREWYTF.

The gene calls are TRBV27 and TRBJ1-6; the D gene is possibly TRBD1 (5 bases). The V gene lost 3 bases and the J gene lost 6 bases, with 15 bases spanning the gap. The germline gives CDR1 MNHEY, CDR2 SMNVEV (reference sequence). There are 16 residues in the CDR3. The CDR3 loop reads CASSFGVPGPNSPLHF. The CDR3 bases are TGTGCCAGCAGTTTTGGGGTACCAGGGCCTAATTCACCCCTCCACTTT.

This CDR3 is CASSQGSLAGVTDTQYF. The CDR3 coding sequence is TGCGCCAGCAGCCAAGGTTCGTTAGCGGGGGTGACAGATACGCAGTATTTT. V gene TRBV4-3 combines with J gene TRBJ2-3; 9 bases agree with TRBD2. CDR3 length: 17 residues. Germline V lookup: CDR1 LGHNA, CDR2 YSLEER. V shed 1 base and J 3 bases; nucleotides not matched to a gene: 8.